This section outlines one T cell receptor (beta chain) sequence together with its context. The source of the sample is a study of T cells expressing NK-cell markers. This CDR3 region has 12 residues. With the 5' RACE reads reprocessed, TCRdb shows one record per CDR3 protein and no DNA. The sample holds roughly 380,000 distinct CDR3 sequences. The sequenced material came from blood T cells: a sorted CD56 or NKG2C T cell subset, CD4+ or CD8+ T cells, or bulk PBMC T cells (not recorded which). The rearrangement uses TRBV12-3 or TRBV12-4 and TRBJ2-1. The TCR comes from a man aged 18 to 69 in good health. Here the CDR3 reads CASAGPYNEQFF.